What follows are 19 T cell receptor beta chains derived from one specimen sequenced in a study of OX40 agonist ivuxolimab in advanced cancers. The data were produced by immunoSEQ multiplex PCR, yet TCRdb's version contains in-frame clones alone and is incomplete. The sample yields under 90,000 clones, approximately 83% seen once. The input for sequencing was CD4+ or CD8+ T cells sorted from blood, taken in a trial of the OX40 agonist ivuxolimab. These receptors all stem from an adult with an advanced solid tumor such as melanoma, head and neck, liver or kidney cancer.

Written as DNA, the CDR3 is TGTGCCAGCTCACCGGCACTAGAAGAGACCCAGTACTTC. Translated: CASSPALEETQYF. The chain combines TRBV18 with TRBJ2-5; possibly TRBD2 for D (5 bases). Germline V CDR1 and CDR2: KGHSH, LQKENI. CDR3 length: 13 residues. V lost 3 bases and J 3 bases, leaving 8 bases between the germline ends. The full variable domain, rest sourced from reference TRBV18 and TRBJ2-5, is NAGVMQNPRHLVRRRGQEARLRCSPMKGHSHVYWYRQLPEEGLKFMVYLQKENIIDESGMPKERFSAEFPKEGPSILRIQQVVRGDSAAYFCASSPALEETQYFGPGTRLLVL.

The rearrangement links TRBV29-1 to TRBJ1-1; D gene ambiguous. The CDR3 totals 11 residues. V was trimmed by 5 bases and J by 0 bases, leaving 4 bases between them. The germline V gene encodes CDR1 SQVTM and CDR2 ANQGSEA. This chain's CDR3 is CSVLVNTEAFF. The CDR3 DNA sequence: TGCAGCGTTCTGGTGAACACTGAAGCTTTCTTT. The full variable domain, with the rest looked up from reference TRBV29-1 and TRBJ1-1, is SAVISQKPSRDICQRGTSLTIQCQVDSQVTMMFWYRQQPGQSLTLIATANQGSEATYESGFVIDKFPISRPNLTFSTLTVSNMSPEDSSIYLCSVLVNTEAFFGQGTRLTVV.

The CDR3 DNA reads as TGTGCCAGCAGTTTTGTCCGCCATCAGCCCCAGCATTTT. Translating it yields CASSFVRHQPQHF. The chain is built from TRBV27 and TRBJ1-5; no clear D gene. CDR3 size: 13 residues. Germline loops: CDR1 MNHEY, CDR2 SMNVEV (reference sequence). The V end lost 3 bases, the J end lost 5 bases, and 8 bases lay between the germline ends.

This chain joins TRBV28 and TRBJ1-2; a weak D match, TRBD1 (6 bases). Between the trimmed V and J ends, which lost 9 bases and 2 bases, there was a span of 13 bases. The CDR3 loop spans 13 amino acids. CDR1 is MDHEN and CDR2 is SYDVKM in the germline V gene. CDR3 protein: CASSTGGNYGYTF. CDR3 nucleotides: TGTGCCAGTTCGACAGGAGGGAACTATGGCTACACCTTC.

This chain connects TRBV6-5 to TRBJ2-7; D tentatively fits TRBD1 or TRBD2 (5 bases each). Looked up from germline, CDR1 is MNHEY and CDR2 is SVGAGI. Trimming removed 5 bases at V and 13 bases at J, with 18 bases between. The CDR3 sequence is 12 residues long. CDR3 nucleotides: TGTGCCAGCAGTGAATTAGCTTTTGGGGGTTACTTC. Translation gives CASSELAFGGYF.

The chain is built from TRBV27 and TRBJ2-6, with a possible D match to TRBD1 (6 bases). Germline assignment: CDR1 MNHEY and CDR2 SMNVEV (reference sequence). The CDR3 loop spans 19 amino acids. Trimming left V 3 bases short and J 0 bases short, with 18 bases between. The CDR3 loop is CASSLSTGTLRSGANVLTF. The DNA for the CDR3 is TGTGCCAGCAGTTTGTCAACCGGGACACTACGCTCTGGGGCCAACGTCCTGACTTTC.

Worth noting for this clone: This CDR3 fails to terminate in the conserved phenylalanine or tryptophan, so it likely reflects a read error. The genes are TRBV6-5 and TRBJ1-2, with 7 nucleotides matching TRBD1. The CDR3 totals 15 residues. The germline V gene has CDR1 MNHEY and CDR2 SVGAGI. V dropped 5 bases and J dropped 8; count of bases not matched to a gene: 14. This CDR3 is CASSLSATGRGGYTL. The CDR3 region has the DNA TGTGCCAGCAGTCTATCCGCGACAGGGCGTGGGGGCTACACCCTC.

This sequence joins TRBV6-1 and TRBJ1-2; D is possibly TRBD1 (6 bases). The CDR3 has 15 residues. The germline V gene has CDR1 MNHNS and CDR2 SASEGT. Trimming removed 2 bases from V and 2 bases from J, with 12 bases in between. The DNA for the CDR3 is TGTGCCAGCAGTGAAAAAGGGGGTTCGAACTATGGCTACACCTTC. Translating it yields CASSEKGGSNYGYTF.

The rearrangement joins TRBV5-1 to TRBJ2-5; D unclear. CDR1 SGHRS and CDR2 YFSETQ come from the germline V gene. The CDR3 spans 14 residues. Trimming pared 5 bases from V and 1 base from J, leaving 12 bases between. This CDR3 reads CASRVLTGQETQYF. The CDR3 DNA is TGCGCCAGCAGGGTACTCACCGGCCAAGAGACCCAGTACTTC.

This clone has a handful of counts. The V call is TRBV5-1, the J call TRBJ1-4; 7 bases line up with TRBD1. Trimming removed 4 bases from V and 4 bases from J; junction bases left unmatched: 10. CDR3 size: 16 residues. Germline V gene sequence: CDR1 SGHRS, CDR2 YFSETQ. The CDR3 DNA follows: TGCGCCAGCAGCCCGGCTAGCGGGACAGTTAATGAAAAACTGTTTTTT. Its protein product is CASSPASGTVNEKLFF.

This clone was picked up a small number of times. The chain employs TRBV6-5 and TRBJ1-4; no clear D gene. V lost 0 bases and J 3 bases, leaving 2 bases between the germline ends. The CDR3 contains 13 residues. Germline loops: CDR1 MNHEY, CDR2 SVGAGI. CDR3: CASSYSPNEKLFF. The CDR3 bases are TGTGCCAGCAGTTACTCGCCTAATGAAAAACTGTTTTTT.

The table lists this clone with a few counts. This chain links TRBV5-1 with TRBJ1-2; D not resolved. CDR3 length: 14 residues. V was cut by 0 bases and J by 6 bases, with 12 bases left in between. The germline V gene encodes CDR1 SGHRS and CDR2 YFSETQ. Here the CDR3 DNA reads TGCGCCAGCAGCTTGGATCTACGGACGGATGGCTACACCTTC. Translated, it gives CASSLDLRTDGYTF.

The V call is TRBV5-1, the J call TRBJ2-1, with a weak D call TRBD2 (5 bases). Looked up from germline, CDR1 is SGHRS and CDR2 is YFSETQ. Trimming pared 0 bases from V and 8 bases from J, leaving 9 bases between. The CDR3 runs to 13 residues. CDR3 protein: CASSLAREDEQFF. The CDR3 coding sequence is TGCGCCAGCAGCTTGGCGAGGGAAGATGAGCAGTTCTTC.

The rearrangement uses TRBV5-4 and TRBJ1-1; possibly TRBD1 for D (5 bases). Germline V CDR1 and CDR2: SGHNT, YYREEE (reference sequence). The CDR3 has 15 residues. The V end was cut by 0 bases, the J end by 5 bases, with 14 bases between. In DNA, the CDR3 is TGTGCCAGCAGCTTGGAAGTGGGGCGCGGTACTGAAGCTTTCTTT. Residues: CASSLEVGRGTEAFF. The full variable domain, rest sourced from reference TRBV5-4 and TRBJ1-1, is ETGVTQSPTHLIKTRGQQVTLRCSSQSGHNTVSWYQQALGQGPQFIFQYYREEENGRGNFPPRFSGLQFPNYSSELNVNALELDDSALYLCASSLEVGRGTEAFFGQGTRLTVV.

J is TRBJ2-1 and V is TRBV27; a weak D match, TRBD1 (5 bases). Germline assignment: CDR1 MNHEY and CDR2 SMNVEV (reference sequence). V lost 6 bases to trimming and J lost 7 bases, with 13 bases between them. This CDR3 spans 13 amino acids. The CDR3 coding sequence is TGTGCCAGCAGCCCACAGGCCGGAAATGAGCAGTTCTTC. It translates to CASSPQAGNEQFF.

This clone turned up a few times. This rearrangement joins TRBV5-5 to TRBJ2-2; the D is unclear. The CDR3 spans 15 residues. Trimming cost V 1 base and J 0 bases, with 7 bases left between them. Germline V gene sequence: CDR1 SGHKS, CDR2 YYEKEE (reference sequence). The CDR3 coding sequence is TGTGCCAGCAGCTTGTTCACCTCGAACACCGGGGAGCTGTTTTTT. Its translation: CASSLFTSNTGELFF.

The CDR3 spells CASSEGDRSSYEQYF. CDR3 sequence (DNA): TGTGCCAGCAGTGAAGGGGACAGGTCTTCCTACGAGCAGTACTTC. This chain connects TRBV6-1 to TRBJ2-7; 8 bases are a match to TRBD1. The CDR3 runs to 15 residues. Trimming removed 1 base from V and 1 base from J; junction bases left unmatched: 3. Germline CDR1 reads MNHNS; CDR2 reads SASEGT.

V gene TRBV9 combines with J gene TRBJ2-5; TRBD1 or TRBD2 may be the D gene (5 bases each). With 3 bases removed from V and 8 bases from J, the gap between germline ends came to 23 bases. The CDR3 sequence is 16 residues long. CDR1 is SGDLS and CDR2 is YYNGEE in the germline V gene. This CDR3 reads CASSERGDSGWYTQYF. Here the CDR3 DNA reads TGTGCCAGCAGCGAGAGGGGAGACTCCGGGTGGTATACCCAGTACTTC.

The chain is built from TRBV6-5 and TRBJ2-5; no clear D. This CDR3 comprises 16 residues. The V end was cut by 2 bases, the J end by 2 bases, with 15 bases between. Germline CDR1 and CDR2: MNHEY and SVGAGI. DNA of the CDR3: TGTGCCAGCAGTTACGACGTTTTTGGCAGTCAAGAGACCCAGTACTTC. It specifies CASSYDVFGSQETQYF.